This T cell receptor (beta chain) was identified in a study of T cells in Graves' hyperthyroidism and ophthalmopathy (dated by TCRdb to about 2019). For context, the study as a whole: Peripheral blood samples were taken at the time of initial diagnosis, prior to any treatment. Following sampling, methimazole starting at 30 mg daily was given to hyperthyroidism patients, and high-dose intravenous methylprednisolone was given to ophthalmopathy patients. A discovery cohort of about 96 patients, roughly 45 with Graves' ophthalmopathy and more than 55 with stable Graves' hyperthyroidism, was used to find distinguishing TCR V-J signatures. Thyroid tissue and blood T-cell repertoires from several Graves' hyperthyroidism patients were also compared in the study. According to the paper, TCR Vbeta CDR3 sequencing was carried out on 135 peripheral blood samples, which came from around 43 ophthalmopathy, some 73 hyperthyroidism and about 17 progressor patients. Prospective prediction of ophthalmopathy was tested in an independent validation cohort of 18 to 20 hyperthyroidism patients and some 17 patients who later progressed to ophthalmopathy. The 75 to 100 discovery patients were divided at random into training and test sets in a 7:3 ratio. Findings and caveats that apply to the study as a whole: No statistical method was used to fix the sample size in advance, and group allocation was not hidden from the investigators. In cross-validation, a model built on a 13 V-J signature told ophthalmopathy apart from stable hyperthyroidism with 85% to 90% sensitivity and approximately 84% specificity, and in testing the same model reached 80%/75%. During validation, the model predicted progression to ophthalmopathy a median of about 6.5 months ahead of onset, with 70.59% sensitivity and under 85% specificity. Most expanded thyroid clonotypes (frequency above 0.001) were also found in blood, which suggests that blood repertoires may mirror thyroid immune responses.

Trimming at the junction amounts to 7 bases on V and 9 bases on J, and the germline ends lie 22 bases apart. From the germline V gene, CDR1 is MNHEY and CDR2 is SVGAGI. The CDR3 runs 15 residues from the cysteine to the phenylalanine. The entry retains the CDR3 DNA only, 45 bases that are in frame from base 1. Amplification of TCR beta CDR3 regions was carried out from RNA transcripts. The first round of RT-PCR for the TCR CDR3 was performed with the HTBI primer set and the Qiagen OneStep RT-PCR kit. Libraries were constructed in a second round of multiplex PCR, after which size selection and purification were performed. Sequencing of the libraries was done on an Illumina HiSeq2000 using paired-end 100 bp reads. Processing in the source paper ran as follows. SOAPnuke was used to process the raw data, throwing out any read that contained adapters or uncalled bases, had a mean Phred below 15, or lacked an exact constant-primer or identifier match. High-quality paired reads were merged using COPE v1.2.5, and each unique nucleotide sequence was defined as a clonotype. MiTCR v1.1 was used to align the clonotypes against IMGT TRBV, TRBD and TRBJ reference segments. The analysis was restricted to V-J combinations with a frequency above 0.0001, which together covered over 99% of the repertoires. A TCS score was defined as the ratio between F50 (clonal expansion) and ExV (chaos), using BLOSUM62-based TCRdist between CDR3 peptides within each V-J. Welch's t-statistics and random forest reduced 450 to 600 V-J features to 13, which were used in a naive Bayes classifier (R e1071). Clones were called with MiXCR by TCRdb after fastp trimmed the public reads at Q25, and only in-frame beta chains were retained. Entries that share a CDR3 protein sequence are merged under the most common genes and DNA. TCRdb's processing, not the authors' own work, is the source of the V and J calls. The sample yields hundreds of thousands of distinct CDR3 sequences; around 25% were counted once. The ten largest clones add up to about a third of the sample.

In the ophthalmopathy patients, disease was moderately to severely active, with a Clinical Activity Score of 3 or more, a NOSPECS grade of 4 or more, and a duration of less than 3 months. Any patient with an uncontrolled infection, another autoimmune disease, pregnancy or lactation was excluded. Diagnoses relied on clinical symptoms, serum thyroxine and TRAb, thyroid ultrasound and orbital computed tomography. PBMCs were isolated from 8 to 10 ml of fresh peripheral blood by Ficoll-Paque density gradient centrifugation. Total RNA was extracted with Trizol reagent, and quality was checked on an Agilent 2100 Bioanalyzer. This clonotype was picked up many times. The antigen it recognizes is unknown. Base qualities are missing; no much larger clone stands one base away.

Sequencing input: blood. The chain employs TRBV6-5 and TRBJ1-5; a tentative D match to TRBD1 spans 6 bases. The sequence derives from a woman in her forties with Graves' ophthalmopathy. The nucleotide sequence reads as follows: TGTGCCAGCAAAGGCCTCTTGGGGGGGGCAAGGCCCCAGCATTTT. Translated, this is CASKGLLGGARPQHF.